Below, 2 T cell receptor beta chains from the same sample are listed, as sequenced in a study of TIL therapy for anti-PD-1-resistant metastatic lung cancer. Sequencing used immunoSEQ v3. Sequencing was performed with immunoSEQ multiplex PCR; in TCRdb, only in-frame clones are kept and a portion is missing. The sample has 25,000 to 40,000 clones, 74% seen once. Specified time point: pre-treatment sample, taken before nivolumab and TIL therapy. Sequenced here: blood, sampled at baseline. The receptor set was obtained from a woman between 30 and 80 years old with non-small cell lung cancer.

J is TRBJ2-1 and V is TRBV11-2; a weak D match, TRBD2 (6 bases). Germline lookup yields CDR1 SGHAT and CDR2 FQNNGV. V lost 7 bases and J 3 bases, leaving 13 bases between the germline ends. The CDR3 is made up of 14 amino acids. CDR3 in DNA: TGTGCCAGCACCAGTATGCGGGGCTACAATGAGCAGTTCTTC. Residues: CASTSMRGYNEQFF.

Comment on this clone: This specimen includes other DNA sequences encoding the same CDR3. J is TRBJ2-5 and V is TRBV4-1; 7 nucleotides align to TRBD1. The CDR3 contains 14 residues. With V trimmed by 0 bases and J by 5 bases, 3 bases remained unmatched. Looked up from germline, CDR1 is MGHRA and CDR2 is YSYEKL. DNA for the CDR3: TGCGCCAGCAGCCAAGAGGGGACAGATGAGACCCAGTACTTC. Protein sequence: CASSQEGTDETQYF.